This is a list of T cell receptor beta chains from one sample in a study of blood T cell repertoires in COVID-19. The data were produced by immunoSEQ multiplex PCR, yet TCRdb's version contains in-frame clones alone and is incomplete. Of around 130,000 clones listed, roughly 90% were seen once; the top ten hold around 2.1%. Specimen: peripheral blood. These receptor sequences come from a man in his sixties or seventies with active COVID-19. Each CDR3 is given with its conserved first and last residue. The D gene is left open where the match is weak. Not every row has a clone size; where given, it reads once, few, many or a size class.

size: NA
V: TRBV3-1/TRBV3-2
D: NA
J: TRBJ1-5
DNA: TGTGCCAGCAGCCAAGATACAGGTAGCAATCAGCCCCAGCATTTT
CDR3: CASSQDTGSNQPQHF

size: NA
V: TRBV5-1
D: NA
J: TRBJ2-3
DNA: TGCGCCAGCAGCTCTCTAGCTGAAGATACGCAGTATTTT
CDR3: CASSSLAEDTQYF

size: NA
V: TRBV6-5
D: TRBD1
J: TRBJ2-2
DNA: TGTGCCAACCACGACAGGGGTTACACCGGGGAGCTGTTTTTT
CDR3: CANHDRGYTGELFF

size: NA
V: TRBV20-1
D: NA
J: TRBJ1-1
DNA: TGCAGTGCTAGGACAGCTGAAGCTTTCTTT
CDR3: CSARTAEAFF

size: NA
V: TRBV5-1
D: NA
J: TRBJ1-6
DNA: TGCGCCAGCAGCTTGGACGCTGCAGGTCCTGCCAATTCACCCCTCCACTTT
CDR3: CASSLDAAGPANSPLHF

size: NA
V: TRBV4-2
D: NA
J: TRBJ1-2
DNA: TGTGCCAGCAGCCAAGAACTGGGGGCTGACTATGGCTACACCTTC
CDR3: CASSQELGADYGYTF

size: NA
V: TRBV27
D: TRBD2
J: TRBJ2-1
DNA: TGTGCCAGCAGTTTAGCGGGCAGAACCGGGACTAGGGTACCTGAGCAGTTCTTC
CDR3: CASSLAGRTGTRVPEQFF

size: NA
V: TRBV15
D: TRBD2
J: TRBJ2-2
DNA: TGTGCCACCAGCAGGGGACTAGCGGGGCCCGGGGAGCTGTTTTTT
CDR3: CATSRGLAGPGELFF

size: few
V: TRBV27
D: NA
J: TRBJ2-7
DNA: TGTGCCAGCAGCCTACAGGGATCCTACGAGCAGTACTTC
CDR3: CASSLQGSYEQYF

size: NA
V: TRBV28
D: NA
J: TRBJ1-1
DNA: TGTGCCAGCAGTTCTGGAGGGAGACTCACTGAAGCTTTCTTT
CDR3: CASSSGGRLTEAFF

size: NA
V: TRBV27
D: TRBD1
J: TRBJ1-5
DNA: TGTGCCAGCAGTTCTTACTCGGACAGGGGGTTGTCGAGCAATCAGCCCCAGCATTTT
CDR3: CASSSYSDRGLSSNQPQHF

size: once
V: TRBV7-6
D: NA
J: TRBJ2-3
DNA: TGTGCCAGCAGCTTAGGCGGGACAGCAAGAGGTACGCAGTATTTT
CDR3: CASSLGGTARGTQYF

size: NA
V: TRBV24-1
D: NA
J: TRBJ2-7
DNA: TGTGCCACCCTCACACGGTGGGCTGGGGAGCAGTACTTC
CDR3: CATLTRWAGEQYF

size: NA
V: TRBV25-1
D: NA
J: TRBJ2-1
DNA: TGTGCTCCCCGGACACTATACTACAATGAGCAGTTCTTC
CDR3: CAPRTLYYNEQFF

size: NA
V: TRBV4-3
D: NA
J: TRBJ2-3
DNA: TGCGCCAGCAGCCAAGAAAGAGGACAGAGATGGGAAGATACGCAGTATTTT
CDR3: CASSQERGQRWEDTQYF

size: NA
V: TRBV12-3/TRBV12-4
D: TRBD1
J: TRBJ2-1
DNA: TGTGCCAGCAGCCCGACAGGGCATGAGCAGTTCTTC
CDR3: CASSPTGHEQFF

size: NA
V: TRBV28
D: TRBD1
J: TRBJ2-5
DNA: TGTGCCAGCACGACGACAGGGGGATCAAAGACCCAGTACTTC
CDR3: CASTTTGGSKTQYF

size: once
V: TRBV24-1
D: TRBD1
J: TRBJ1-5
DNA: TGTGCCACCTCCGGGACAGGGGTTAATCAGCCCCAGCATTTT
CDR3: CATSGTGVNQPQHF

size: NA
V: TRBV7-3
D: TRBD2
J: TRBJ2-1
DNA: TGTGCCAGCAGCCAGACACCCGGGACTAGCATGTACAATGAGCAGTTCTTC
CDR3: CASSQTPGTSMYNEQFF

size: NA
V: TRBV30
D: TRBD2
J: TRBJ2-2
DNA: TGTGCCTGGAGTCTTCCGGGACTAGTCTCCGGGGAGCTGTTTTTT
CDR3: CAWSLPGLVSGELFF

size: NA
V: TRBV7-9
D: NA
J: TRBJ2-7
DNA: TGTGCCAGCAGCTTAGTTGCGACAGCCTACGAGCAGTACTTC
CDR3: CASSLVATAYEQYF

size: NA
V: TRBV5-6
D: TRBD1
J: TRBJ1-1
DNA: TGTGCCAGCAGCTTAGGGACAGGGTCTGGGGCTTTCTTT
CDR3: CASSLGTGSGAFF